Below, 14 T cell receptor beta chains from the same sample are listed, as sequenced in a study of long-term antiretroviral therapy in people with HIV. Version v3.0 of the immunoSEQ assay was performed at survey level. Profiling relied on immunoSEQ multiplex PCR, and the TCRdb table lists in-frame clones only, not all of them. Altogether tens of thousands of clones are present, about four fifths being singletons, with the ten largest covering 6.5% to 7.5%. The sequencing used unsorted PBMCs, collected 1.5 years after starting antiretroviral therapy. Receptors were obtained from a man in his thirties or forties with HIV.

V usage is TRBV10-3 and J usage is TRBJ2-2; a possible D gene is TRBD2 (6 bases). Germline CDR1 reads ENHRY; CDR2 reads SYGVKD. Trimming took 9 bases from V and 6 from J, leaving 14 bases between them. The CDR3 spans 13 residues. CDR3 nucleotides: TGTGCCATTCGGACTACAAACGCCGGGGAGCTGTTTTTT. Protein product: CAIRTTNAGELFF.

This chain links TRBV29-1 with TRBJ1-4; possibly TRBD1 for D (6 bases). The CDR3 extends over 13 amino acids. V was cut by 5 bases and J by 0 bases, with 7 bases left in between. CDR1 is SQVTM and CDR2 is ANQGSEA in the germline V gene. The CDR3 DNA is TGCAGCGTTAGGACAGCAACTAATGAAAAACTGTTTTTT. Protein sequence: CSVRTATNEKLFF.

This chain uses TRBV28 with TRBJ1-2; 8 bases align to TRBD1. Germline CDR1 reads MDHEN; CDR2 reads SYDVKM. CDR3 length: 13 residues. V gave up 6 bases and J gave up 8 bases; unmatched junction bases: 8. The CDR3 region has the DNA TGTGCCAGCAGAAACTTACAGGGGGGAGGCTACACCTTC. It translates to CASRNLQGGGYTF.

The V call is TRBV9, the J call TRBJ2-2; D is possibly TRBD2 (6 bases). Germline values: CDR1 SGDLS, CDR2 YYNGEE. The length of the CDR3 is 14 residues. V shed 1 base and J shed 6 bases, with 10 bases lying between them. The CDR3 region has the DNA TGTGCCAGCAGCGTACTAGGAGGGGCCGGGGAGCTGTTTTTT. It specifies CASSVLGGAGELFF. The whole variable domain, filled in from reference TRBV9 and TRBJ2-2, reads DSGVTQTPKHLITATGQRVTLRCSPRSGDLSVYWYQQSLDQGLQFLIQYYNGEERAKGNILERFSAQQFPDLHSELNLSSLELGDSALYFCASSVLGGAGELFFGEGSRLTVL.

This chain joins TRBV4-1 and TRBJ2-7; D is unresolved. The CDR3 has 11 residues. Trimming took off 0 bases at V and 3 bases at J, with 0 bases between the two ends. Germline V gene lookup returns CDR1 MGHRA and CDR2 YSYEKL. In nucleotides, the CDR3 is TGCGCCAGCAGCCAAGACTACGAGCAGTACTTC. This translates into CASSQDYEQYF.

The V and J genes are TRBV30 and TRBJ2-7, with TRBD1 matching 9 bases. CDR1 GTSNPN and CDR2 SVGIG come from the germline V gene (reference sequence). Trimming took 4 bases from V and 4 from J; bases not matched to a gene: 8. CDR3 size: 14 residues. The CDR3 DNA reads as TGTGCCTGGACGAGCGGGACAGGGCGGTACGAGCAGTACTTC. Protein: CAWTSGTGRYEQYF.

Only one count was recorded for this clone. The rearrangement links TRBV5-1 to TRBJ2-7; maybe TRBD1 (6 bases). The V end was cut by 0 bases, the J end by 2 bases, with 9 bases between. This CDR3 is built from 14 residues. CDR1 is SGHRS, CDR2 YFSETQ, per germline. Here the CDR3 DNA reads TGCGCCAGCAGCTTGGTTACAGGGACCTACGAGCAGTACTTC. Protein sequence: CASSLVTGTYEQYF.

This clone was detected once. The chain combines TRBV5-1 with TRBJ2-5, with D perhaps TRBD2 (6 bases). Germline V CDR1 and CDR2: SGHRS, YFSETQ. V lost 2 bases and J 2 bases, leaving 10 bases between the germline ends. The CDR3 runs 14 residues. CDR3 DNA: TGCGCCAGCAGCTTTCCCGGGACTCAAGAGACCCAGTACTTC. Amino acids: CASSFPGTQETQYF.

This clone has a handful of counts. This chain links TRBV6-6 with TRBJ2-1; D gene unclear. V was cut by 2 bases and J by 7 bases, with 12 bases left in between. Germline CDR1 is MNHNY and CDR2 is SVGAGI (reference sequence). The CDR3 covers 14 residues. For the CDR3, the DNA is TGTGCCAGCAGTTACGGAAAGGGCATAAATGAGCAGTTCTTC. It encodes CASSYGKGINEQFF.

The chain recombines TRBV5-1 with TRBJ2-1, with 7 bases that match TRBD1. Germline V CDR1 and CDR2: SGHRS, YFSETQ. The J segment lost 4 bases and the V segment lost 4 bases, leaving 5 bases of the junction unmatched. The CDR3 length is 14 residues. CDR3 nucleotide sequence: TGCGCCAGCAGCCCGGGGACAGCATACAATGAGCAGTTCTTC. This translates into CASSPGTAYNEQFF. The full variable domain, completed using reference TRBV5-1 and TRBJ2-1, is KAGVTQTPRYLIKTRGQQVTLSCSPISGHRSVSWYQQTPGQGLQFLFEYFSETQRNKGNFPGRFSGRQFSNSRSEMNVSTLELGDSALYLCASSPGTAYNEQFFGPGTRLTVL.

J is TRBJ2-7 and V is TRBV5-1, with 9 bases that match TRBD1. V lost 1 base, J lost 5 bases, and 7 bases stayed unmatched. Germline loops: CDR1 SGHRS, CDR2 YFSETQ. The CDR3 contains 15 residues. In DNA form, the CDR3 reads TGCGCCAGCAGCTTGATGGGGACAGGGAAAAACGAGCAGTACTTC. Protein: CASSLMGTGKNEQYF.

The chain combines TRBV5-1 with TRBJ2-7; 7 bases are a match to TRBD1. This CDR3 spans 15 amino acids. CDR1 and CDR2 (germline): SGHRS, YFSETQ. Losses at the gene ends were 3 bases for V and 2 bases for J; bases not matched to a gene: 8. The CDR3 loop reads CASSSPGTAPYEQYF. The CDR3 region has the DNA TGCGCCAGCAGCTCCCCCGGGACAGCCCCCTACGAGCAGTACTTC.

CDR3 region: CASSPTGGSTDTQYF. CDR3 DNA: TGTGCCAGCAGCCCGACAGGGGGCAGCACAGATACGCAGTATTTT. V usage is TRBV5-4 and J usage is TRBJ2-3; 10 bases map to TRBD1. The CDR3 spans 15 residues. The junction had 2 bases not matched to a gene; V was cut back by 4 bases and J by 0 bases. Germline V gives CDR1 SGHNT, CDR2 YYREEE (reference sequence).

The CDR3 DNA is TGTGCCAGCTCACCACAACTTGTGGAGGACACTGAAGCTTTCTTT. Amino acids: CASSPQLVEDTEAFF. V usage is TRBV18 and J usage is TRBJ1-1; no reliable D call. The germline V gene encodes CDR1 KGHSH and CDR2 LQKENI. This CDR3 is 15 amino acids long. V was clipped by 1 base and J by 3 bases, with 12 bases between them.